This T cell receptor beta chain derives from a study of cytomegalovirus exposure and HLA in healthy donors. Study background: The roughly 670 first-cohort repertoires and the 130 or so validation repertoires shared the same platform, a later analysis reported. Points from the study as a whole: The authors confirmed in vitro that three CMV-associated chains were specific for CMV antigens. Cytomegalovirus-associated TCR beta chains were listed, numbering 164.

Note on this clone: Antigen unknown.

TCRdb's copy holds only in-frame clones and misses some; the assay was immunoSEQ multiplex PCR. Of approximately 270,000 clones listed, around 91% are singletons. The CDR3 runs 16 residues. V was clipped by 0 bases and J by 4 bases, with 13 bases between them. Germline CDR1 MGHRA, CDR2 YSYEKL. The sample comprised PBMCs. The rearrangement joins TRBV4-1 to TRBJ1-3; possibly TRBD1 for D (6 bases). The sequence came from a woman aged 18-35 years in good health and CMV-seronegative. The CDR3 nucleotides read TGCGCCAGCAGCCAAGACGGGGGGCTCAGGGGAAACACCATATATTTT. Its translation: CASSQDGGLRGNTIYF.